The 30 T cell receptor beta chains listed next were all sequenced from one sample in a study of CD8 T cells in Susac syndrome (dated by TCRdb to the late 2010s). The library was produced with the immunoSEQ multiplex PCR assay. RNA was extracted using the RNeasy kit, and roughly 0.5 to 1 ug of the RNA was reverse transcribed with random hexamers. TCRdb handled the public reads itself, with Q25 trimming in fastp and clone calling in MiXCR, and kept productive beta chains. A single entry per CDR3 protein holds the most common genes and DNA from its merged rows. The sample table records 150,000 to 200,000 distinct CDR3 sequences; about 93% of these occur just once. The leading ten clones occupy over 0.11% of the sample. The sample was CD4+ T cells from PBMCs. The receptor source for this set is a human donor in good health.

This chain links TRBV7-9 with TRBJ1-3; a possible D gene is TRBD1 (5 bases). V was clipped by 1 base and J by 1 base, with 14 bases between them. From germline, CDR1 is SEHNR and CDR2 FQNEAQ (reference sequence). The CDR3 is 17 residues long. CDR3 loop: CASSLDGGARSGNTIYF. The CDR3 DNA reads TGTGCCAGCAGCTTAGATGGGGGAGCCCGTTCTGGAAACACCATATATTTT. Together with reference TRBV7-9 and TRBJ1-3, the CDR3 gives the full variable domain: DTGVSQNPRHKITKRGQNVTFRCDPISEHNRLYWYRQTLGQGPEFLTYFQNEAQLEKSRLLSDRFSAERPKGSFSTLEIQRTEQGDSAMYLCASSLDGGARSGNTIYFGEGSWLTVV.

The V gene is TRBV7-3, the J gene TRBJ2-2; tentative D call: TRBD1 (7 bases). The CDR3 has 16 amino acids. The V end was cut by 3 bases, the J end by 3 bases, with 14 bases between. Germline CDR1 reads SGHTA; CDR2 reads FQGTGA. CDR3 sequence: CASSFSQGGDTGELFF. CDR3 sequence (DNA): TGTGCCAGCAGCTTCTCCCAGGGGGGCGACACCGGGGAGCTGTTTTTT.

The V gene is TRBV11-2, the J gene TRBJ2-7; D uncertain. Deletions cut 4 bases from V and 7 bases from J, with 11 bases between. The germline V gene encodes CDR1 SGHAT and CDR2 FQNNGV. This CDR3 contains 12 residues. The CDR3 coding sequence is TGTGCCAGCAGCTACCCGGACGGGGAGCAGTACTTC. Protein product: CASSYPDGEQYF.

The chain couples TRBV7-9 to TRBJ1-1, with TRBD1 matching 7 bases. From germline, CDR1 is SEHNR and CDR2 FQNEAQ (reference sequence). V was clipped by 1 base and J by 11 bases; unmatched bases: 4. CDR3 length: 12 amino acids. CDR3 sequence: CASSLEQGVAFF. CDR3 DNA sequence: TGTGCCAGCAGCTTAGAGCAGGGGGTCGCTTTCTTT. Combining the CDR3 with reference TRBV7-9 and TRBJ1-1 gives the whole variable domain DTGVSQNPRHKITKRGQNVTFRCDPISEHNRLYWYRQTLGQGPEFLTYFQNEAQLEKSRLLSDRFSAERPKGSFSTLEIQRTEQGDSAMYLCASSLEQGVAFFGQGTRLTVV.

The chain recombines TRBV12-3 or TRBV12-4 with TRBJ1-1; D unclear. The V end was cut by 1 base, the J end by 5 bases, with 11 bases between. This CDR3 has 14 residues. The CDR3 DNA is TGTGCCAGCAGTTTAGTCGAGGGTTGGACTGAAGCTTTCTTT. Translating gives CASSLVEGWTEAFF.

The J gene is TRBJ1-2, the V gene TRBV6-6; D may be TRBD1 (6 bases). Germline V CDR1 and CDR2: MNHNY, SVGAGI (reference sequence). The germline V and J ends were trimmed by 6 bases and 7 bases, with 15 bases remaining between them. This CDR3 region has 13 residues. The CDR3 loop is CASSRDRGGGYTF. The CDR3 DNA sequence: TGTGCCAGCAGCAGGGACCGAGGGGGTGGCTACACCTTC.

The chain links TRBV5-1 to TRBJ2-7, with a tentative D call TRBD1 (7 bases). CDR1 and CDR2 from the germline V gene are SGHRS and YFSETQ. The CDR3 runs to 14 residues. Trimming cost V 4 bases and J 0 bases, with 11 bases left between them. The CDR3 reads CASSPGGLSYEQYF. The CDR3 bases are TGCGCCAGCAGCCCAGGGGGACTCTCCTACGAGCAGTACTTC.

The chain is built from TRBV20-1 and TRBJ1-6, with 7 bases lining up with TRBD1. V trimming: 5 bases; J trimming: 6 bases; junction bases outside the gene matches: 1. The CDR3 is 12 amino acids. Germline V lookup: CDR1 DFQATT, CDR2 SNEGSKA (reference sequence). DNA of the CDR3: TGCAGTGCTGACAGGGTTAATTCACCCCTCCACTTT. It is translated as CSADRVNSPLHF.

The CDR3: CASSLRGGANYGYTF. CDR3 sequence (DNA): TGTGCCAGCAGTTTAAGGGGGGGGGCCAACTATGGCTACACCTTC. The chain has TRBV12-3 or TRBV12-4 and TRBJ1-2; a possible D gene is TRBD1 (6 bases). V was clipped by 2 bases and J by 2 bases, with 12 bases between them. The CDR3 extends over 15 amino acids.

The J gene is TRBJ2-5, the V gene TRBV18; D could derive from TRBD1 or TRBD2 (6 bases each). V was clipped by 3 bases and J by 5 bases, with 19 bases between them. Germline V gene lookup returns CDR1 KGHSH and CDR2 LQKENI. The CDR3 covers 16 residues. CDR3 bases: TGTGCCAGCTCACCCCGGTGGGGGGCGCTGGTGGAGACCCAGTACTTC. Protein: CASSPRWGALVETQYF.

This rearrangement joins TRBV3-1 to TRBJ1-2; 7 bases map to TRBD1. Germline values: CDR1 LGHDT, CDR2 YNNKEL (reference sequence). The CDR3 runs to 13 residues. V was pared by 8 bases and J by 4 bases, with 7 bases of the junction left unmatched. CDR3 amino acids: CASGGTAFYGYTF. The CDR3 bases are TGTGCCAGCGGCGGGACAGCCTTCTATGGCTACACCTTC.

The chain employs TRBV5-1 and TRBJ2-7; D possibly corresponds to TRBD2 (7 bases). The CDR3 totals 15 residues. The germline V gene has CDR1 SGHRS and CDR2 YFSETQ. The ends were cut back, 4 bases at V and 1 base at J, with 15 bases in the middle. CDR3: CASSLGASGSYEQYF. The CDR3 DNA reads as TGCGCCAGCAGCCTGGGGGCTAGCGGTTCCTACGAGCAGTACTTC. Together with reference TRBV5-1 and TRBJ2-7, the CDR3 gives the full variable domain: KAGVTQTPRYLIKTRGQQVTLSCSPISGHRSVSWYQQTPGQGLQFLFEYFSETQRNKGNFPGRFSGRQFSNSRSEMNVSTLELGDSALYLCASSLGASGSYEQYFGPGTRLTVT.

V usage is TRBV24-1 and J usage is TRBJ2-3, with a weak D call TRBD2 (7 bases). Germline V CDR1 and CDR2: KGHDR, SFDVKD. The V and J ends lost 9 bases and 3 bases respectively, with 21 bases between them. CDR3 length: 16 amino acids. CDR3 sequence (DNA): TGTGCCACCCGCGCCGGATCGGGGGGCTCGACAGATACGCAGTATTTT. It yields the protein CATRAGSGGSTDTQYF.

The chain combines TRBV6-2 or TRBV6-3 with TRBJ1-4, with 11 bases fitting TRBD1. CDR1 MNHEY and CDR2 SVGEGT come from the germline V gene. The trim removed 5 bases at V and 7 bases at J, leaving 6 bases unmatched. The CDR3 sequence is 15 residues long. CDR3 loop: CASSTGQGAPEKLFF. The DNA for the CDR3 is TGTGCCAGCAGTACCGGACAGGGGGCGCCTGAAAAACTGTTTTTT.

The chain couples TRBV3-1 to TRBJ2-7, with 8 bases lining up with TRBD2. The CDR3 extends over 14 amino acids. Unmatched junction bases numbered 6, after V lost 7 bases and J lost 1 base. Germline-derived CDR1 and CDR2 are LGHDT and YNNKEL (reference sequence). CDR3 sequence reads: CASTLSGGSYEQYF. Written as DNA, the CDR3 is TGTGCCAGCACCCTCTCGGGGGGGTCCTACGAGCAGTACTTC.

The rearrangement uses TRBV5-1 and TRBJ2-3, with a tentative D call TRBD1 (5 bases). The CDR3 runs to 16 residues. Germline assignment: CDR1 SGHRS and CDR2 YFSETQ. Trimming shortened V by 0 bases and J by 2 bases, and 13 bases separated the two germline ends. The chain's CDR3 is CASSLGTPIPTDTQYF. CDR3 bases: TGCGCCAGCAGCTTGGGGACACCTATACCCACAGATACGCAGTATTTT.

The gene calls are TRBV20-1 and TRBJ2-5, with D tentatively TRBD2 (5 bases). The CDR3 spans 14 residues. Germline CDR1 DFQATT, CDR2 SNEGSKA (reference sequence). Trimming pared 3 bases from V and 1 base from J, leaving 12 bases between. CDR3 coding DNA: TGCAGTGCTAGTTCCAGAGGGTCCCAAGAGACCCAGTACTTC. Translation gives CSASSRGSQETQYF.

The rearrangement links TRBV2 to TRBJ1-5; D not certain. CDR3 length: 13 residues. CDR1 is SNHLY, CDR2 FYNNEI, per germline. V dropped 6 bases and J dropped 2 bases, with 8 bases sitting between them. The CDR3 loop is CASRVRGNQPQHF. In nucleotides, the CDR3 is TGTGCCAGCAGGGTCCGGGGCAATCAGCCCCAGCATTTT.

This clonotype came up once. The chain employs TRBV5-8 and TRBJ2-4, with TRBD1 matching over 8 bases. The CDR3 runs 13 residues. Germline trimming cut 0 bases from V and 11 bases from J; bases unmatched to any gene: 4. Germline V lookup: CDR1 SGHTS, CDR2 YDEGEE. The CDR3 reads CASSLDRGKVQYF. CDR3 in DNA: TGTGCCAGCAGCTTGGACAGGGGGAAGGTTCAGTACTTC.

The genes are TRBV19 and TRBJ1-1; D is perhaps TRBD1 (5 bases). Germline CDR1 reads LNHDA; CDR2 reads SQIVND (reference sequence). The V gene lost 5 bases and the J gene lost 4 bases, with 23 bases spanning the gap. The length of the CDR3 is 17 residues. This chain's CDR3 is CASSPWGGDPRGTEAFF. DNA for the CDR3: TGTGCCAGTAGTCCCTGGGGGGGGGACCCACGCGGCACTGAAGCTTTCTTT.

The V gene is TRBV5-1, the J gene TRBJ1-6, with D possibly TRBD1 on 5 matching bases. Trimming pared 4 bases from V and 8 bases from J, leaving 13 bases between. Germline V lookup: CDR1 SGHRS, CDR2 YFSETQ. The CDR3 length is 14 residues. The CDR3 is CASSPSDSYSPLHF. The CDR3 nucleotides are TGCGCCAGCAGCCCCTCCGACAGTTATTCACCCCTCCACTTT.

The V call is TRBV3-1, the J call TRBJ1-2; TRBD1 might be the D (6 bases). Trimming removed 4 bases from V and 4 bases from J, with 19 bases in between. CDR1 and CDR2 (germline): LGHDT, YNNKEL (reference sequence). The CDR3 has 16 residues. CDR3 bases: TGTGCCAGCAGCCGGGGGCCCTACTTAGAACTCTATGGCTACACCTTC. Translated, it gives CASSRGPYLELYGYTF.

This chain links TRBV24-1 with TRBJ2-3; D is perhaps TRBD2 (6 bases). Germline V gene data show CDR1 as KGHDR and CDR2 as SFDVKD. V was pared by 5 bases and J by 5 bases, with 13 bases between. This CDR3 comprises 14 residues. CDR3 DNA sequence: TGTGCCACCAGTGCATCAGGGCGGGGAGATACGCAGTATTTT. Translated: CATSASGRGDTQYF.

There are a few counts of this clonotype. The chain carries TRBV7-6 and TRBJ1-3; D not resolved. This CDR3 spans 14 amino acids. V lost 2 bases and J lost 0, with 5 bases in between. The V gene's germline CDR1 is SGHVS and CDR2 FNYEAQ. The CDR3 here is CASSLRSSGNTIYF. The CDR3, as DNA: TGTGCCAGCAGCTTAAGGAGCTCTGGAAACACCATATATTTT.

The CDR3 is CASSLGGGIETQYF. CDR3 bases: TGTGCCAGCAGCCTTGGGGGGGGGATAGAGACCCAGTACTTC. V is TRBV5-4 and J is TRBJ2-5, with 7 bases identical to TRBD2. V shed 4 bases and J 4 bases; nucleotides not matched to a gene: 7. This CDR3 contains 14 residues. Germline CDR1 is SGHNT and CDR2 is YYREEE (reference sequence).

The chain recombines TRBV2 with TRBJ1-2; TRBD1 might be the D (5 bases). This CDR3 contains 15 residues. Germline V CDR1 and CDR2: SNHLY, FYNNEI. The V and J ends lost 6 bases and 3 bases respectively, with 17 bases between them. The CDR3 loop is CASRPPRERDYGYTF. The CDR3 coding sequence is TGTGCCAGCAGGCCACCCAGGGAAAGGGACTATGGCTACACCTTC.

The chain combines TRBV7-2 with TRBJ1-4; maybe TRBD1 (5 bases). The CDR3 loop spans 14 amino acids. V dropped 5 bases and J dropped 8 bases, with 15 bases sitting between them. The germline gives CDR1 SGHTA, CDR2 FQGNSA. The CDR3 loop is CASSPHGAREKLFF. The CDR3 nucleotides read TGTGCCAGCAGCCCCCACGGGGCGAGGGAAAAACTGTTTTTT.

The V and J genes are TRBV5-1 and TRBJ2-2, with D perhaps TRBD2 (5 bases). Germline loops: CDR1 SGHRS, CDR2 YFSETQ. V lost 6 bases, J lost 1 base, and 13 bases lay in between. CDR3 length: 15 residues. The CDR3 nucleotides are TGCGCCAGCACCCTACTAGAGATGAACACCGGGGAGCTGTTTTTT. Amino acids: CASTLLEMNTGELFF.

V and J are TRBV24-1 and TRBJ2-3, with 8 bases fitting TRBD1. The CDR3 is made up of 13 amino acids. Trimming cost V 4 bases and J 11 bases; bases outside gene matches: 7. Germline V CDR1 and CDR2: KGHDR, SFDVKD. CDR3 in DNA: TGTGCCACCAGTGAGCCCGGACAGGGTAAGCAGTATTTT. Protein product: CATSEPGQGKQYF.

The sample holds one count of this clonotype. The chain joins TRBV19 to TRBJ2-7; 7 bases are shared with TRBD1. Germline lookup yields CDR1 LNHDA and CDR2 SQIVND (reference sequence). CDR3 length: 14 amino acids. After removal of 3 bases from V and 4 bases from J, the junction contained 6 bases not matched to a gene. The CDR3 sequence is CASSIGTVTYEQYF. DNA for the CDR3: TGTGCCAGTAGTATTGGGACAGTCACTTACGAGCAGTACTTC.